This T cell receptor beta chain is drawn from a study of Ad26.COV2.S vaccination and SARS-CoV-2 variants. Study-wide context: Intramuscularly, Ad26.COV2.S was given either once or twice, 56 days apart.

Treatment defined: some 20 received Ad26.COV2.S at low or high dose, single or two shots; about five received placebo; per-sample allocation not given. Material that was analyzed had been drawn on day 63 after the first vaccine or placebo injection. Germline CDR1 SGDLS, CDR2 YYNGEE. The CDR3 spans 16 residues. Trimming left V 3 bases short and J 0 bases short, with 13 bases between. Measured with immunoSEQ multiplex PCR; TCRdb has only the in-frame clones, and not every one. The sample shows about 440,000 clones, roughly 89% of them seen only once. The chain has TRBV9 and TRBJ2-1; D perhaps matches TRBD2 (5 bases). This receptor was identified in a person aged 18-60 years who received the Ad26.COV2.S COVID-19 vaccine or a placebo. The material was peripheral blood, obtained in a trial of Ad26.COV2.S vaccine versus placebo. DNA of the CDR3: TGTGCCAGCAGCGCCCGAATGGGGAGCTCCTACAATGAGCAGTTCTTC. Translating gives CASSARMGSSYNEQFF.